This T cell receptor (beta chain) was obtained from a study of blood T cell repertoires in COVID-19. This CDR3 has 15 residues. Germline V lookup: CDR1 SGHTS, CDR2 YDEGEE. Concerning this clone itself: A junction end diverges from the germline sequence, so it may reflect a read error.

The method was immunoSEQ multiplex PCR; TCRdb's version includes in-frame clones alone and lacks a portion of them. The sample yields approximately 170,000 clones, over 70% seen once. Sequenced: PBMCs or T cells enriched from blood (not recorded which). V is TRBV5-8 and J is TRBJ2-3, with 10 bases aligning to TRBD1. The clonotype was recovered from a woman aged 50 to 60 in a cohort exposed to, infected with or recovered from COVID-19 (not recorded which). CDR3 amino acids: CASSGTGAGTDTQYF. CDR3 bases: TGTGCCAGCAGCGGGACAGGGGCGGGCACCGATACGCAGTATTTT.